Below, 19 T cell receptor beta chains from the same sample are listed, as sequenced in a study of blood T cells in healthy people across ages. PCR was performed a second time for 7 to 11 cycles using a sample-barcoded 5' primer and a J-beta primer mix. TCRdb processed the 5' RACE reads anew with MiXCR; each CDR3 protein has one entry. The profile shows 1.4 million to 1.5 million distinct CDR3 sequences, roughly 40% of them singletons. The specimen was blood. The receptors here all came from a woman between 18 and 29 years old in good health.

This chain uses TRBV5-1 with TRBJ2-1; TRBD2 aligns across 7 bases. The CDR3 is 14 amino acids. Germline V gene data show CDR1 as SGHRS and CDR2 as YFSETQ. J lost 6 bases, V lost 7 bases, and 10 bases had no gene match. The CDR3 reads CASFERAGVNEQFF. CDR3 nucleotide sequence: TGCGCCAGCTTCGAAAGGGCGGGAGTCAATGAGCAGTTCTTC.

Remarks on this clonotype: A much larger clone sits a single nucleotide away, making a read error possible. The rearrangement links TRBV20-1 to TRBJ1-1; possible D gene TRBD1, 5 bases. Looked up from germline, CDR1 is DFQATT and CDR2 is SNEGSKA (reference sequence). The CDR3 sequence is 13 residues long. V dropped 6 bases and J dropped 10 bases, with 21 bases sitting between them. The CDR3 reads CSAIPGTERGAFF. Written as DNA, the CDR3 is TGCAGTGCCATACCCGGGACCGAGCGTGGAGCTTTCTTT.

The rearrangement links TRBV11-1 to TRBJ2-7; D is unclear. Trimming stripped 3 bases from V and 7 bases from J, with 19 bases between. The CDR3 covers 15 residues. From germline, CDR1 is SGHAT and CDR2 FQDESV (reference sequence). As DNA, the CDR3 is TGTGCCAGCAGCTTTCGGGCTGCTGATAACAATGAGCAGTACTTC. Amino acid sequence: CASSFRAADNNEQYF.

DNA of the CDR3: TGTGCCAGCAGAGCGGACAGGGCATCGTACAATGAGCAGTTCTTC. This encodes CASRADRASYNEQFF. This chain joins TRBV28 and TRBJ2-1; the match to TRBD1 covers 8 bases. CDR3 length equals 15 residues. The junction had 8 bases not matched to a gene; V was cut back by 6 bases and J by 4 bases. Germline assignment: CDR1 MDHEN and CDR2 SYDVKM.

The rearrangement uses TRBV28 and TRBJ2-7, with TRBD1 matching 7 bases. The CDR3 has 15 amino acids. Trimming took 5 bases from V and 3 from J; bases not matched to a gene: 10. CDR1 is MDHEN, CDR2 SYDVKM, per germline. The CDR3 DNA reads as TGTGCCAGCAGTCTCAGGGACAGACAAAACTACGAGCAGTACTTC. Translating it yields CASSLRDRQNYEQYF.

Only a few counts were recorded for this clonotype. The chain combines TRBV5-1 with TRBJ1-6; D may be TRBD1 (6 bases). Germline V CDR1 and CDR2: SGHRS, YFSETQ. The CDR3 totals 15 residues. V was trimmed by 9 bases and J by 7 bases, leaving 20 bases between them. CDR3 residues: CATQEGGSENSPLHF. The CDR3, as DNA: TGCGCCACCCAGGAAGGGGGATCGGAGAATTCACCCCTCCACTTT.

Many counts were recorded for this clonotype. The chain couples TRBV7-2 to TRBJ2-1; weak D call: TRBD2 (5 bases). Per the germline V gene, CDR1 is SGHTA and CDR2 is FQGNSA. V gave up 4 bases and J gave up 9 bases, with 10 bases separating them. The length of the CDR3 is 12 residues. The CDR3 spells CASSSGLSEQFF. The DNA for the CDR3 is TGTGCCAGCAGCTCCGGACTTTCTGAGCAGTTCTTC.

This sequence joins TRBV7-8 and TRBJ1-1; D call uncertain. The V end lost 5 bases, the J end lost 2 bases, and 12 bases lay between the germline ends. Per the germline V gene, CDR1 is SGHVS and CDR2 is FQNEAQ. The CDR3 length is 14 residues. The CDR3 nucleotides read TGTGCCAGCAGCCCAGACGAAACTAACACTGAAGCTTTCTTT. Its protein product is CASSPDETNTEAFF. Variable domain in full (rest from reference TRBV7-8 and TRBJ1-1): GAGVSQSPRYKVAKRGQDVALRCDPISGHVSLFWYQQALGQGPEFLTYFQNEAQLDKSGLPSDRFFAERPEGSVSTLKIQRTQQEDSAVYLCASSPDETNTEAFFGQGTRLTVV.

The chain links TRBV28 to TRBJ2-2; D might be TRBD1 (6 bases). The CDR3 runs 16 residues. Deletions cut 1 base from V and 1 base from J, with 10 bases between. The germline V gene encodes CDR1 MDHEN and CDR2 SYDVKM. The CDR3: CASSLYPGENTGELFF. The CDR3 coding sequence is TGTGCCAGCAGTTTATATCCAGGGGAGAACACCGGGGAGCTGTTTTTT.

The rearrangement uses TRBV6-5 and TRBJ1-2; perhaps TRBD1 as D (6 bases). Trimming removed 4 bases at V and 1 base at J, with 16 bases between. The CDR3 length is 16 residues. Germline V gives CDR1 MNHEY, CDR2 SVGAGI. The DNA for the CDR3 is TGTGCCAGCAGTTTAGGATCAGGGGCGTTTAACTATGGCTACACCTTC. Its protein is CASSLGSGAFNYGYTF.

J is TRBJ2-3 and V is TRBV9; D gene unclear. This CDR3 spans 14 amino acids. Trimming removed 0 bases at V and 5 bases at J, with 10 bases between. From germline, CDR1 is SGDLS and CDR2 YYNGEE. CDR3 nucleotide sequence: TGTGCCAGCAGCGTAGCTCGTCTAGTAGATACGCAGTATTTT. As protein: CASSVARLVDTQYF.

In this sample, this clonotype turned up a few times. V and J are TRBV5-1 and TRBJ2-1; D perhaps matches TRBD2 (5 bases). Germline-derived CDR1 and CDR2 are SGHRS and YFSETQ. The V gene lost 9 bases and the J gene lost 8 bases, with 15 bases spanning the gap. The CDR3 sequence is 12 residues long. The CDR3 protein is CATGVGEHEQFF. As DNA, the CDR3 is TGCGCCACCGGGGTCGGGGAACATGAGCAGTTCTTC.

The V gene is TRBV15, the J gene TRBJ1-1; D gene ambiguous. The V end lost 1 base, the J end lost 2 bases, and 8 bases lay between the germline ends. Germline V CDR1 and CDR2: LNHNV, YYDKDF (reference sequence). The CDR3 totals 14 residues. This chain's CDR3 is CATSRGRVNTEAFF. As DNA, the CDR3 is TGTGCCACCAGCAGAGGCAGAGTTAACACTGAAGCTTTCTTT.

This clonotype was counted only a few times. The chain couples TRBV4-2 to TRBJ2-3, with D possibly called TRBD1 or TRBD2 (6 bases each). CDR3 length: 15 residues. V lost 0 bases and J 4 bases, leaving 11 bases between the germline ends. Per germline, CDR1 LGHNA and CDR2 YNFKEQ. In DNA form, the CDR3 reads TGTGCCAGCAGCCAAGAGTGGGGGGCCGCAGATACGCAGTATTTT. This sequence encodes CASSQEWGAADTQYF.

This chain uses TRBV20-1 with TRBJ2-1; 8 bases align to TRBD2. With 6 bases clipped from V and 4 bases from J, the junction kept 8 bases outside the gene matches. Germline V gives CDR1 DFQATT, CDR2 SNEGSKA (reference sequence). The CDR3 has 14 amino acids. This CDR3 is CSATLTGGYNEQFF. For the CDR3, the DNA is TGCAGTGCGACCCTCACGGGGGGGTACAATGAGCAGTTCTTC.

The V and J genes are TRBV6-5 and TRBJ1-2, with 7 positions matching TRBD1. Germline V gives CDR1 MNHEY, CDR2 SVGAGI. The trim removed 3 bases at V and 1 base at J, leaving 11 bases unmatched. The CDR3 length is 17 residues. In DNA, the CDR3 is TGTGCCAGCAGTTATTGGGTTGGGGACAGTTTTAACTATGGCTACACCTTC. Its translation is CASSYWVGDSFNYGYTF.

This rearrangement joins TRBV20-1 to TRBJ2-5; D perhaps matches TRBD2 (6 bases). Trimming took 0 bases from V and 2 from J, leaving 13 bases between them. CDR1 is DFQATT and CDR2 is SNEGSKA in the germline V gene (reference sequence). CDR3 length: 15 amino acids. CDR3 sequence (DNA): TGCAGTGCTAGAGATGGGAGGCAGGCACAAGAGACCCAGTACTTC. Translated: CSARDGRQAQETQYF.

The V and J genes are TRBV6-5 and TRBJ1-2, with TRBD1 matching 11 bases. The CDR3 covers 15 residues. With 6 bases clipped from V and 3 bases from J, the junction kept 6 bases outside the gene matches. Germline-derived CDR1 and CDR2 are MNHEY and SVGAGI. The CDR3 loop is CASRGQGVGDYGYTF. For the CDR3, the DNA is TGTGCCAGCAGGGGACAGGGGGTAGGGGACTATGGCTACACCTTC.

This clonotype has just a few counts. This rearrangement joins TRBV7-2 to TRBJ1-2; 9 bases are shared with TRBD1. With V trimmed by 5 bases and J by 3 bases, 10 bases remained unmatched. The CDR3 sequence is 16 residues long. CDR1 SGHTA and CDR2 FQGNSA come from the germline V gene. The chain's CDR3 is CASSPRTGAGDYGYTF. The CDR3, as DNA: TGTGCCAGCAGCCCCAGGACAGGGGCGGGGGACTATGGCTACACCTTC.